Each of the 21 T cell receptor beta chains below was sequenced from the same sample in a study of T cells in Graves' hyperthyroidism and ophthalmopathy. From RNA transcripts, TCR beta CDR3 regions were amplified. The HTBI set primed first-round TCR CDR3 RT-PCR. From the multiplex PCR reads, TCRdb called clonotypes with MiXCR, one entry per CDR3 protein. The sample carries roughly 200,000 distinct CDR3 sequences, approximately 16% recorded once. Material for sequencing was blood. These receptors originate from a woman between 50 and 59 years old with Graves' hyperthyroidism.

This clonotype was seen more than once but under ten times. The chain links TRBV10-3 to TRBJ2-1, with TRBD2 identical over 10 bases. V shed 5 bases and J 2 bases; nucleotides not matched to a gene: 3. Germline V CDR1 and CDR2: ENHRY, SYGVKD. The length of the CDR3 is 15 residues. DNA for the CDR3: TGTGCCATCAGTCGGACTAGCGGACCCTACAATGAGCAGTTCTTC. Translated, it gives CAISRTSGPYNEQFF.

This clonotype was seen repeatedly, ten times or more. The chain combines TRBV28 with TRBJ1-1; the D is unclear. The V end was cut by 4 bases, the J end by 2 bases, with 8 bases between. CDR1 is MDHEN and CDR2 is SYDVKM in the germline V gene. There are 13 residues in the CDR3. The CDR3 protein is CASSSDLNTEAFF. CDR3 in DNA: TGTGCCAGCAGTTCCGACCTAAACACTGAAGCTTTCTTT.

The chain is built from TRBV3-1 and TRBJ2-7; D gene uncertain. Between the trimmed V and J ends, which lost 1 base and 7 bases, there was a span of 8 bases. Germline assignment: CDR1 LGHDT and CDR2 YNNKEL (reference sequence). The CDR3 runs 12 residues. DNA of the CDR3: TGTGCCAGCAGCCAAGTGCCTGCGGAGCAGTACTTC. It yields the protein CASSQVPAEQYF.

This clonotype was seen ten or more times. The chain is built from TRBV4-1 and TRBJ1-1; D is ambiguous. Trimming pared 0 bases from V and 14 bases from J, leaving 22 bases between. The CDR3 extends over 15 amino acids. The germline V gene encodes CDR1 MGHRA and CDR2 YSYEKL. CDR3 in amino acids: CASSQDGHEGRFVFF. CDR3 bases: TGCGCCAGCAGCCAAGATGGGCACGAGGGCCGTTTCGTCTTCTTT.

V usage is TRBV20-1 and J usage is TRBJ2-2; TRBD2 matches 8 bases. V was clipped by 5 bases and J by 2 bases; unmatched bases: 4. Germline CDR1 and CDR2: DFQATT and SNEGSKA (reference sequence). This CDR3 region has 14 residues. The CDR3 sequence: CSARREGNTGELFF. In DNA form, the CDR3 reads TGCAGTGCTCGTCGGGAGGGAAACACCGGGGAGCTGTTTTTT.

This clonotype was picked up many times. The J gene is TRBJ2-7, the V gene TRBV2; 13 bases match TRBD2. The germline gives CDR1 SNHLY, CDR2 FYNNEI. There are 15 residues in the CDR3. V shed 6 bases, J shed 0 bases, and the junction held 2 bases outside the gene matches. CDR3 protein: CASRGLAGSSYEQYF. CDR3 DNA: TGTGCCAGCAGGGGACTAGCGGGGAGCTCCTACGAGCAGTACTTC.

A remark on this clonotype: A much larger clone lies a single base off, so this may be a read error. This sequence joins TRBV24-1 and TRBJ2-3; TRBD2 might be the D (6 bases). V shed 9 bases and J shed 3 bases, with 9 bases lying between them. The germline V gene has CDR1 KGHDR and CDR2 SFDVKD. CDR3 length equals 12 residues. CDR3 residues: CATDGGTDTQYF. Written as DNA, the CDR3 is TGTGCCACCGACGGGGGTACAGATACGCAGTATTTT.

The J gene is TRBJ2-5, the V gene TRBV11-2; 8 nucleotides agree with TRBD2. CDR3 length: 16 residues. V shed 5 bases, J shed 4 bases, and the junction held 12 bases outside the gene matches. CDR1 SGHAT and CDR2 FQNNGV come from the germline V gene. CDR3: CASSPAPAGVVETQYF. The CDR3 DNA reads TGTGCCAGCAGCCCCGCCCCAGCGGGAGTTGTAGAGACCCAGTACTTC.

This clonotype was observed many times. CDR3 bases: TGTGCCAGCAGCTTAAGGGAGGCCCACACTAATGAGCAGTTCTTC. This encodes CASSLREAHTNEQFF. The rearrangement joins TRBV7-9 to TRBJ2-1, with D tentatively TRBD2 (6 bases). The germline V and J ends were trimmed by 2 bases and 7 bases, with 15 bases remaining between them. Per germline, CDR1 SEHNR and CDR2 FQNEAQ (reference sequence). The CDR3 sequence is 15 residues long.

This clonotype was observed many times. The CDR3 DNA is TGTGCCAGCAGCAAGACAGACTCTGGGGCCAACGTCCTGACTTTC. This gives the protein CASSKTDSGANVLTF. The rearrangement links TRBV11-2 to TRBJ2-6; a weak D match, TRBD1 (5 bases). The CDR3 length is 15 residues. In germline, CDR1 is SGHAT, CDR2 FQNNGV. V lost 5 bases to trimming and J lost 0 bases, with 8 bases between them.

The chain has TRBV19 and TRBJ2-7; D call uncertain. The CDR3 length is 14 residues. V was shortened by 1 base and J by 1 base, with 8 bases between the two germline ends. Germline V gene lookup returns CDR1 LNHDA and CDR2 SQIVND (reference sequence). CDR3 DNA: TGTGCCAGTAGTATAGCCTTAGATTCCTACGAGCAGTACTTC. Protein: CASSIALDSYEQYF.

This rearrangement joins TRBV9 to TRBJ2-2, with D uncertain. Trimming took off 0 bases at V and 1 base at J, with 4 bases between the two ends. Germline CDR1 reads SGDLS; CDR2 reads YYNGEE. This CDR3 spans 14 amino acids. The CDR3 sequence: CASSVAGNTGELFF. The CDR3 DNA reads as TGTGCCAGCAGCGTAGCGGGGAACACCGGGGAGCTGTTTTTT.

The table lists this clonotype with many counts. The chain combines TRBV10-3 with TRBJ1-1, with TRBD1 matching 8 bases. V shed 4 bases, J shed 4 bases, and the junction held 2 bases outside the gene matches. This CDR3 spans 13 amino acids. Germline V gives CDR1 ENHRY, CDR2 SYGVKD. CDR3 nucleotides: TGTGCCATCAGTGGACAGGGGAGCACTGAAGCTTTCTTT. Encoded protein: CAISGQGSTEAFF.

This clonotype was seen at least ten times. The gene calls are TRBV20-1 and TRBJ1-1; tentatively, D is TRBD1 (6 bases). CDR1 DFQATT and CDR2 SNEGSKA come from the germline V gene (reference sequence). Trimming removed 6 bases from V and 3 bases from J, with 17 bases in between. There are 14 residues in the CDR3. The CDR3 sequence: CSARLRGGDTEAFF. The CDR3 DNA sequence: TGCAGTGCACGCCTAAGGGGGGGGGACACTGAAGCTTTCTTT.

This clonotype has a count of ten or more. The chain links TRBV6-5 to TRBJ1-2, with D maybe TRBD1 (5 bases). Germline assignment: CDR1 MNHEY and CDR2 SVGAGI. V shed 1 base and J shed 6 bases, with 12 bases lying between them. CDR3 size: 14 residues. CDR3 bases: TGTGCCAGCAGTTACTTGTCAGGGAGAGATGGCTACACCTTC. This encodes CASSYLSGRDGYTF.

The sample holds many counts of this clonotype. The rearrangement uses TRBV28 and TRBJ1-2; a possible D gene is TRBD1 (5 bases). The germline V gene has CDR1 MDHEN and CDR2 SYDVKM. The ends were cut back, 5 bases at V and 8 bases at J, with 15 bases in the middle. This CDR3 comprises 13 residues. The CDR3, as DNA: TGTGCCAGCAGTCCCCCCCTAGGGGTAGGCTACACCTTC. It translates to CASSPPLGVGYTF.

This clonotype was seen repeatedly, ten times or more. V usage is TRBV18 and J usage is TRBJ1-5; a possible D gene is TRBD1 (6 bases). In germline, CDR1 is KGHSH, CDR2 LQKENI. The CDR3 loop spans 14 amino acids. With 2 bases removed from V and 4 bases from J, the gap between germline ends came to 9 bases. The CDR3 nucleotides are TGTGCCAGCTCACCAGGGCAGGGGAATCAGCCCCAGCATTTT. It encodes CASSPGQGNQPQHF.

This clonotype showed up just a few times. The chain's CDR3 is CASEDRGNQPQHF. The CDR3, as DNA: TGTGCCAGCGAAGACAGGGGCAATCAGCCCCAGCATTTT. This chain joins TRBV2 and TRBJ1-5; 7 nucleotides agree with TRBD1. The CDR3 totals 13 residues. After removal of 8 bases from V and 2 bases from J, the junction contained 3 bases not matched to a gene. Germline CDR1 is SNHLY and CDR2 is FYNNEI.

Note on this clonotype: Since a much larger clone is just one base distant, this may be a read error. The gene calls are TRBV30 and TRBJ1-1; TRBD1 might be the D (5 bases). The germline V and J ends were trimmed by 1 base and 10 bases, with 22 bases remaining between them. From germline, CDR1 is GTSNPN and CDR2 SVGIG (reference sequence). The CDR3 length is 15 residues. CDR3 bases: TGTGCCTGGAGTGCGACAGCTGGGATCCCCCCTGGAGCTTTCTTT. It specifies CAWSATAGIPPGAFF.

This clonotype was observed many times. The genes are TRBV30 and TRBJ1-1; TRBD1 aligns across 7 bases. V dropped 3 bases and J dropped 4; count of bases not matched to a gene: 5. CDR3 length: 13 residues. Germline assignment: CDR1 GTSNPN and CDR2 SVGIG (reference sequence). As DNA, the CDR3 is TGTGCCTGGAGGAGAGGACAGGTCACTGAAGCTTTCTTT. Protein: CAWRRGQVTEAFF.

This clonotype was seen many times. V gene TRBV24-1 combines with J gene TRBJ2-7; D is uncertain. Germline CDR1 reads KGHDR; CDR2 reads SFDVKD. The CDR3 contains 11 residues. V was cut by 1 base and J by 6 bases, with 3 bases left in between. The CDR3 bases are TGTGCCACCAGTGATTTTCGCGAGCAGTACTTC. As protein: CATSDFREQYF.